The 30 T cell receptor beta chains below were found in one sample sequenced in a study of shared clonotypes between healthy human individuals (dated by TCRdb to about 2020). The receptor library was made with the immunoSEQ multiplex PCR assay. TCRdb took over this immuneACCESS table, retaining in-frame rearrangements with V and J assigned. Such tables are incomplete; in checked studies, under half of the missing clones stem from an unresolved V gene, and the remainder is unexplained. In this sample the table shows around 2,000,000 clones, about 95% of which occur a single time. The ten top clones hold roughly 1% of the sample. CD8 naive samples were obtained by positive selection for CCR7 among CD45RO-negative cells, yielding a CD45RA+CCR7+ population from which TemRA cells were excluded. Sequencing input: naive CD8+ T cells sorted from blood. The cell subset or site label corresponds to: CD45RA+CCR7+. The receptors shown here come from a man aged 18 to 35 in good health.

On this clone itself: The same CDR3 arises from other DNA sequences in this sample as well. This chain joins TRBV7-9 and TRBJ2-3, with a weak D call TRBD2 (5 bases). With 6 bases removed from V and 4 bases from J, the gap between germline ends came to 11 bases. The CDR3 is made up of 13 amino acids. From germline, CDR1 is SEHNR and CDR2 FQNEAQ (reference sequence). The DNA for the CDR3 is TGTGCCAGCAGTCTTGGACTTCCAGATACGCAGTATTTT. Translating gives CASSLGLPDTQYF.

CDR3 in DNA: TGTGCCAGCAGCTTGGACAGAGACTTCGGCTACACCTTC. Translating gives CASSLDRDFGYTF. The chain couples TRBV5-6 to TRBJ1-2; D not resolved. This CDR3 contains 13 residues. V lost 0 bases and J lost 8, with 11 bases in between. The V gene's germline CDR1 is SGHDT and CDR2 YYEEEE.

The chain carries TRBV4-1 and TRBJ1-2; 8 positions match TRBD1. V lost 2 bases and J lost 7; bases outside the gene matches: 6. The CDR3 covers 14 residues. CDR1 and CDR2 (germline): MGHRA, YSYEKL. As DNA, the CDR3 is TGCGCCAGCAGCCAAACGACAGGGGTCTCTGGCTACACCTTC. This encodes CASSQTTGVSGYTF.

The chain links TRBV9 to TRBJ2-7, with 10 nucleotides matching TRBD1. The J segment lost 1 base and the V segment lost 2 bases, leaving 3 bases of the junction unmatched. This CDR3 comprises 15 residues. Germline-derived CDR1 and CDR2 are SGDLS and YYNGEE. CDR3 sequence: CASSVTGGSSYEQYF. In DNA, the CDR3 is TGTGCCAGCAGCGTGACAGGGGGCAGTTCCTACGAGCAGTACTTC. Full variable domain (rest looked up from reference TRBV9 and TRBJ2-7): DSGVTQTPKHLITATGQRVTLRCSPRSGDLSVYWYQQSLDQGLQFLIQYYNGEERAKGNILERFSAQQFPDLHSELNLSSLELGDSALYFCASSVTGGSSYEQYFGPGTRLTVT.

The chain joins TRBV27 to TRBJ1-4; TRBD1 matches 7 bases. The CDR3 sequence is 16 residues long. Germline-derived CDR1 and CDR2 are MNHEY and SMNVEV (reference sequence). The V gene end was trimmed by 8 bases and the J gene end by 0 bases; junction bases not matched to a gene: 9. The CDR3 DNA sequence: TGTGCCAGCCAGCGGACAGGCTCTGCAACTAATGAAAAACTGTTTTTT. Protein sequence: CASQRTGSATNEKLFF.

The V call is TRBV15, the J call TRBJ1-2; possibly TRBD1 for D (6 bases). Germline CDR1 reads LNHNV; CDR2 reads YYDKDF (reference sequence). Trimming cost V 5 bases and J 6 bases, with 16 bases left between them. CDR3 length: 14 residues. CDR3 residues: CATSSEGETNGYTF. DNA for the CDR3: TGTGCCACCAGCTCTGAGGGGGAAACCAATGGCTACACCTTC.

V and J are TRBV27 and TRBJ2-7; 10 bases line up with TRBD2. The trim removed 0 bases at V and 4 bases at J, leaving 6 bases unmatched. Germline CDR1 MNHEY, CDR2 SMNVEV (reference sequence). The CDR3 is 16 amino acids. CDR3 nucleotide sequence: TGTGCCAGCAGTTTATCAGGGACTAGCGTTTCGTACGAGCAGTACTTC. Translated, it gives CASSLSGTSVSYEQYF.

This clone was recorded once. This chain links TRBV7-9 with TRBJ2-1; D perhaps matches TRBD2 (5 bases). Germline CDR1 and CDR2: SEHNR and FQNEAQ (reference sequence). This CDR3 has 16 residues. V lost 7 bases to trimming and J lost 4 bases, with 20 bases between them. In DNA, the CDR3 is TGTGCCAGCACCAATTCAGAGGGCGCCAATTACAATGAGCAGTTCTTC. Protein: CASTNSEGANYNEQFF.

J is TRBJ1-3 and V is TRBV27; D is possibly TRBD1 (6 bases). Germline CDR1 and CDR2: MNHEY and SMNVEV (reference sequence). V dropped 5 bases and J dropped 0 bases, with 11 bases sitting between them. The CDR3 spans 15 residues. CDR3 sequence: CASSIDRSSGNTIYF. CDR3 DNA: TGTGCCAGCAGTATAGACAGGAGCTCTGGAAACACCATATATTTT.

CDR3 nucleotides: TGCGCCAGCAGCCCAGTGACCTATTCGCCCATGGGAAACATTCAGTACTTC. It specifies CASSPVTYSPMGNIQYF. J is TRBJ2-4 and V is TRBV4-3; D not certain. This CDR3 region has 17 residues. Trimming took off 4 bases at V and 6 bases at J, with 22 bases between the two ends. Per the germline V gene, CDR1 is LGHNA and CDR2 is YSLEER.

This clone has only one observation. The chain links TRBV10-3 to TRBJ1-1, with TRBD1 as a possible D gene (6 bases). With 2 bases removed from V and 7 bases from J, the gap between germline ends came to 11 bases. This CDR3 spans 13 amino acids. The V gene's germline CDR1 is ENHRY and CDR2 SYGVKD. As DNA, the CDR3 is TGTGCCATCAGTGAGGAGGACAGCCGTGAAGCTTTCTTT. Its translation: CAISEEDSREAFF.

This rearrangement joins TRBV6-1 to TRBJ2-1; 16 bases are shared with TRBD2. Germline-derived CDR1 and CDR2 are MNHNS and SASEGT. The CDR3 contains 17 residues. J was trimmed by 4 bases and V by 2 bases; bases with no gene match: 2. The CDR3 here is CASSEWGLAGGYNEQFF. For the CDR3, the DNA is TGTGCCAGCAGTGAATGGGGACTAGCGGGAGGGTACAATGAGCAGTTCTTC.

As concerns this clone: Germline is not matched at one junction end, which may reflect a read error. CDR3 coding DNA: TGTGCTAGCAGCTTAGCGACGACTCCATACAATGAGCAGTTCTTC. Amino acids: CASSLATTPYNEQFF. This sequence joins TRBV7-7 and TRBJ2-1, with a weak D call TRBD2 (5 bases). Per germline, CDR1 SSHAT and CDR2 FNYEAQ (reference sequence). The CDR3 length is 15 residues.

The chain combines TRBV4-3 with TRBJ2-2; 11 bases match TRBD2. The CDR3 sequence is 18 residues long. Trimming at V came to 0 bases and at J to 4 bases, leaving 7 bases not matched to a gene. Germline V gives CDR1 LGHNA, CDR2 YSLEER. The CDR3 loop is CASSQDASGRFSTGELFF. CDR3 nucleotides: TGCGCCAGCAGCCAAGATGCTAGCGGGAGGTTTTCCACCGGGGAGCTGTTTTTT.

There are a few counts of this clone. This chain uses TRBV27 with TRBJ1-6; D call uncertain. This CDR3 has 16 amino acids. Germline V gene lookup returns CDR1 MNHEY and CDR2 SMNVEV (reference sequence). V was pared by 2 bases and J by 0 bases, with 8 bases between. CDR3: CASSLGRSSYNSPLHF. Here the CDR3 DNA reads TGTGCCAGCAGTTTAGGCAGGAGCTCCTATAATTCACCCCTCCACTTT.

V gene TRBV9 combines with J gene TRBJ2-1, with TRBD2 matching over 7 bases. With 3 bases clipped from V and 5 bases from J, the junction kept 5 bases outside the gene matches. In germline, CDR1 is SGDLS, CDR2 YYNGEE. The CDR3 totals 14 residues. The CDR3 loop reads CASSEGSGDNEQFF. CDR3 in DNA: TGTGCCAGCAGCGAGGGGAGCGGGGACAATGAGCAGTTCTTC.

The CDR3 protein is CASSRDTIYEQYF. The CDR3 bases are TGCGCCAGCAGCCGGGACACAATATACGAGCAGTACTTC. The chain recombines TRBV10-2 with TRBJ2-7; D perhaps matches TRBD1 (6 bases). Trimming shortened V by 6 bases and J by 4 bases, and 13 bases separated the two germline ends. CDR3 length: 13 amino acids. The germline V gene encodes CDR1 WSHSY and CDR2 SAAADI.

Regarding this clone: This same CDR3 is encoded by further DNA sequences in the sample. The chain is built from TRBV11-2 and TRBJ2-3, with D tentatively TRBD2 (6 bases). The CDR3 sequence is 15 residues long. V lost 5 bases to trimming and J lost 0 bases, with 12 bases between them. CDR1 SGHAT and CDR2 FQNNGV come from the germline V gene. The CDR3 is CASSLGAGSTDTQYF. The CDR3 DNA reads as TGTGCCAGCAGCCTAGGGGCGGGGAGCACAGATACGCAGTATTTT.

The chain employs TRBV29-1 and TRBJ1-2; D is unresolved. V was trimmed by 3 bases and J by 0 bases, leaving 11 bases between them. Looked up from germline, CDR1 is SQVTM and CDR2 is ANQGSEA. There are 14 residues in the CDR3. The CDR3 here is CSVDLGSSNYGYTF. CDR3 nucleotide sequence: TGCAGCGTTGATCTGGGGTCATCTAACTATGGCTACACCTTC.

This clone was recorded only once. V and J are TRBV5-6 and TRBJ1-1; D not certain. CDR3 length: 12 residues. Germline V gene sequence: CDR1 SGHDT, CDR2 YYEEEE. The V gene lost 1 base and the J gene lost 6 bases, with 7 bases spanning the gap. In DNA form, the CDR3 reads TGTGCCAGCAGCTTGAGAGCAGCTGAAGCTTTCTTT. This gives the protein CASSLRAAEAFF.

The chain is built from TRBV29-1 and TRBJ2-7; D unclear. This CDR3 has 16 residues. CDR1 SQVTM and CDR2 ANQGSEA come from the germline V gene. V was pared by 1 base and J by 0 bases, with 16 bases between. The CDR3, as DNA: TGCAGCGTTGAAGTAATCGACGGGCTGAGCTCCTACGAGCAGTACTTC. Its translation: CSVEVIDGLSSYEQYF.

This chain links TRBV28 with TRBJ1-2, with 9 nucleotides matching TRBD1. Germline CDR1 and CDR2: MDHEN and SYDVKM. V lost 3 bases, J lost 10 bases, and 9 bases stayed unmatched. This CDR3 is built from 14 residues. CDR3 protein: CASSFTGGKGDYTF. CDR3 DNA sequence: TGTGCCAGCAGTTTCACAGGGGGCAAAGGGGACTACACCTTC.

The chain couples TRBV4-1 to TRBJ2-3; D is perhaps TRBD2 (5 bases). The CDR3 is made up of 17 amino acids. V lost 4 bases and J lost 3, with 20 bases in between. The germline V gene encodes CDR1 MGHRA and CDR2 YSYEKL. The chain's CDR3 is CASSPDTLREWTDTQYF. As DNA, the CDR3 is TGCGCCAGCAGCCCCGACACTTTGAGGGAGTGGACAGATACGCAGTATTTT.

The chain is built from TRBV28 and TRBJ2-1; 9 nucleotides match TRBD1. V shed 6 bases and J 3 bases; nucleotides not matched to a gene: 15. The germline V gene encodes CDR1 MDHEN and CDR2 SYDVKM. This CDR3 comprises 18 residues. CDR3 coding DNA: TGTGCCAGCAGGACCCACGAGGGACAGGGCGTCAACTACAATGAGCAGTTCTTC. Protein: CASRTHEGQGVNYNEQFF.

The chain links TRBV5-4 to TRBJ1-2; TRBD1 aligns across 7 bases. The CDR3 runs to 14 residues. Germline V gene lookup returns CDR1 SGHNT and CDR2 YYREEE (reference sequence). J was trimmed by 3 bases and V by 4 bases; bases with no gene match: 6. CDR3 DNA: TGTGCCAGCAGCAGGGACAGCACAGACTATGGCTACACCTTC. Translated, it gives CASSRDSTDYGYTF.

The V gene is TRBV10-3, the J gene TRBJ1-2; D is possibly TRBD1 (5 bases). Germline lookup yields CDR1 ENHRY and CDR2 SYGVKD. The CDR3 totals 13 residues. V was clipped by 7 bases and J by 8 bases, with 17 bases between them. The DNA for the CDR3 is TGTGCCATCACCGAAGGTGGGGGACGGGGCTACACCTTC. It yields the protein CAITEGGGRGYTF.

This rearrangement joins TRBV9 to TRBJ1-3; no reliable D call. Looked up from germline, CDR1 is SGDLS and CDR2 is YYNGEE. The V and J ends lost 2 bases and 0 bases respectively, with 9 bases between them. The CDR3 length is 15 residues. CDR3 nucleotide sequence: TGTGCCAGCAGCGTTGGGGTGGACTCTGGAAACACCATATATTTT. Translating gives CASSVGVDSGNTIYF.

CDR3 nucleotides: TGTGCCAGCAGCTTACAGAGGTGGAATGAGCAGTTCTTC. It is translated as CASSLQRWNEQFF. The chain is built from TRBV7-6 and TRBJ2-1; D unclear. CDR1 is SGHVS and CDR2 is FNYEAQ in the germline V gene. Between the trimmed V and J ends, which lost 2 bases and 7 bases, there was a span of 9 bases. This CDR3 has 13 residues. Full variable domain (rest looked up from reference TRBV7-6 and TRBJ2-1): GAGVSQSPRYKVTKRGQDVALRCDPISGHVSLYWYRQALGQGPEFLTYFNYEAQQDKSGLPNDRFSAERPEGSISTLTIQRTEQRDSAMYRCASSLQRWNEQFFGPGTRLTVL.

The chain has TRBV6-5 and TRBJ1-5; D is uncertain. The CDR3 length is 14 residues. CDR1 and CDR2 (germline): MNHEY, SVGAGI. V lost 8 bases and J lost 0, with 11 bases in between. As DNA, the CDR3 is TGTGCCAGCCAGACCGACGATAGCAATCAGCCCCAGCATTTT. It translates to CASQTDDSNQPQHF.

This rearrangement joins TRBV19 to TRBJ1-1; D is unresolved. The CDR3 has 14 amino acids. Per germline, CDR1 LNHDA and CDR2 SQIVND (reference sequence). Trimming removed 5 bases from V and 3 bases from J, with 13 bases in between. The CDR3 nucleotides are TGTGCCAGTAGTCATCAGGAAGTCCACACTGAAGCTTTCTTT. Translation: CASSHQEVHTEAFF.